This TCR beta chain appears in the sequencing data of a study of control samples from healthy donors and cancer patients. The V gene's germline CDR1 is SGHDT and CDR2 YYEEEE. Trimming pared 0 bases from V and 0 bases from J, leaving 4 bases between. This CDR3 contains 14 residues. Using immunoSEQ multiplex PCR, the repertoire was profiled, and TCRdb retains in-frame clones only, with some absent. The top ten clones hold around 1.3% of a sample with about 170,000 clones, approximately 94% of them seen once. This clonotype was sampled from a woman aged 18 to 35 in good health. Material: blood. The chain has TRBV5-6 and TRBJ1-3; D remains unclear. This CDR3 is CASSLGSSGNTIYF. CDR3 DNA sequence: TGTGCCAGCAGCTTGGGGTCCTCTGGAAACACCATATATTTT.